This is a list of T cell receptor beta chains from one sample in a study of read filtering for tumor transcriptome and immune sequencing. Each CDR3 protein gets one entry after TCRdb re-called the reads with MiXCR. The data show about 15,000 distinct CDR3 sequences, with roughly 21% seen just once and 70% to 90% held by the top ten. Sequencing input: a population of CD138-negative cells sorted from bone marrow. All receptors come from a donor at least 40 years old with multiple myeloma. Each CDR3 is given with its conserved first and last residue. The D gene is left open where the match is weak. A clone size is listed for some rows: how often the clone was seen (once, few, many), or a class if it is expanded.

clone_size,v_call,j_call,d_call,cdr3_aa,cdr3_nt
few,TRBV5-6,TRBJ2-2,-,CASSFLARFGVGELLF,TGTGCCAGCAGCTTTTTGGCCCGCTTTGGGGTCGGGGAGCTGCTTTTT
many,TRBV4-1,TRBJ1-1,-,CASSQPKAGKNTEAFF,TGCGCCAGCAGCCAACCCAAAGCGGGCAAGAACACTGAAGCTTTCTTT
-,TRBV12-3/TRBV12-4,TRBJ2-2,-,CASSSGQGGTGELFF,-
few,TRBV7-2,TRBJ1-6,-,CASSLDGGRAGGSPLHF,TGTGCCAGCAGCTTAGATGGGGGCAGGGCGGGTGGATCACCCCTCCACTTT
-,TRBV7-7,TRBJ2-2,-,CASRSAGSYSGELFF,TGTGCTAGCAGATCGGCAGGGTCTTATTCCGGGGAGCTGTTTTTT
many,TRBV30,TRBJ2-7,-,CAWRRLYYEQYF,TGTGCCTGGCGACGGCTGTACTACGAGCAGTACTTC
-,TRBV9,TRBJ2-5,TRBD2,CASSATSGSGETQYF,TGTGCCAGCAGCGCCACTAGCGGGAGTGGAGAGACCCAGTACTTC
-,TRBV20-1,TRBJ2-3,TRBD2,CSAFPAGGMVDTQYF,TGCAGTGCCTTCCCTGCGGGGGGCATGGTAGATACGCAGTATTTT
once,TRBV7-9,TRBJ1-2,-,CASSMGRILDGYIF,TGTGCCAGCAGCATGGGACGGATCCTCGATGGCTACATCTTC
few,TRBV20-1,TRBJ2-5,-,CSASGGSGETQYF,TGCAGTGCTAGTGGGGGTAGCGGAGAGACCCAGTACTTC
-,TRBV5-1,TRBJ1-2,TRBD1,CASSVRGGAGYTF,TGCGCCAGCAGCGTCAGGGGGGGCGCTGGCTACACCTTC
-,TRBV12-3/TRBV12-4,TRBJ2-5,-,CASSRSRDSQETQYF,TGTGCCAGCAGTCGATCCCGGGACTCCCAAGAGACCCAGTACTTC
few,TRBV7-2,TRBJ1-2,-,CASSLAGYGYTF,TGTGCCAGCAGCTTAGCCGGCTATGGCTACACCTTC
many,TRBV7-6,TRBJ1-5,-,CASSLGYGSGQPQHF,TGTGCCAGCAGCTTAGGGTATGGGTCAGGTCAGCCCCAGCATTTT
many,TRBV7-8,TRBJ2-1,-,CASSLFSGGNEQFF,TGTGCCAGCAGCTTATTTTCCGGGGGAAATGAGCAGTTCTTC
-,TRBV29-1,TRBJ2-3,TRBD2,CSVVAGSTDTQYF,TGCAGCGTCGTAGCGGGTAGCACAGATACGCAGTATTTT
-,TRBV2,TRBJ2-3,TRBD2,CASSDSGGAADTQYF,TGTGCCAGCAGTGACAGCGGGGGGGCGGCAGATACGCAGTATTTT
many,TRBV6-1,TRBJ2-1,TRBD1,CASRLMTGSSSYNEQFF,TGTGCCAGCAGATTGATGACAGGGTCGAGCTCCTACAATGAGCAGTTCTTC
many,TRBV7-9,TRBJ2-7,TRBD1,CASSARGTGGTEQYF,TGTGCCAGCAGCGCCCGAGGGACAGGGGGAACCGAGCAGTACTTC
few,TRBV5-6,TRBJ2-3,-,CASSLAPTFTDTQYF,TGTGCCAGCAGCTTGGCCCCGACATTCACAGATACGCAGTATTTT
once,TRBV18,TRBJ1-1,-,CASSPPGWTEASF,TGTGCCAGCTCACCGCCAGGGTGGACTGAAGCCTCCTTT
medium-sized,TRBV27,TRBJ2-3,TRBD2,CASSFLAGTTDTQYF,TGTGCCAGCAGTTTCCTAGCGGGGACCACAGATACGCAGTATTTT
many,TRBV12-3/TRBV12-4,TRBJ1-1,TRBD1,CASSPLVGTDTEAFF,TGTGCCAGCAGTCCCCTTGTTGGGACAGACACTGAAGCTTTCTTT
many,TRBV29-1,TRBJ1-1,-,CSVGRLDTEAFF,TGCAGCGTTGGCCGACTGGACACTGAAGCTTTCTTT
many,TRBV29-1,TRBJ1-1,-,CSGYNGRNTEAFF,TGCAGCGGTTATAACGGACGGAACACTGAAGCTTTCTTT
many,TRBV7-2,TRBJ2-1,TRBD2,CASRKTAGDKRHGQFF,TGTGCCAGCAGAAAAACAGCGGGAGATAAACGCCACGGGCAGTTCTTC
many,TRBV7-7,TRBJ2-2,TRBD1,CASSLGQLQANTGELFF,TGTGCTAGCAGCTTGGGACAGCTACAGGCGAACACCGGGGAGCTGTTTTTT
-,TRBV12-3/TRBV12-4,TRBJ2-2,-,CASRAGQGLNTGELFF,TGTGCCAGCAGAGCGGGACAAGGTTTGAACACCGGGGAGCTGTTTTTT
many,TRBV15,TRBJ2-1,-,CATSMGRYNEQFF,TGTGCCACCAGTATGGGCCGCTACAATGAGCAGTTCTTC